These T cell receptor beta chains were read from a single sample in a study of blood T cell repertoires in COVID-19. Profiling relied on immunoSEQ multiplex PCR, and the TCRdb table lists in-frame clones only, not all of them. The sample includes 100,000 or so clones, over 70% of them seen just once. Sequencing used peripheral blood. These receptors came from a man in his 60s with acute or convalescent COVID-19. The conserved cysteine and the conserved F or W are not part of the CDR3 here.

CDR3: ASSVDAPGLGTGELF
V: TRBV9
J: TRBJ2-2

CDR3: ASSQDSSYNEQF
V: TRBV5-4
J: TRBJ2-1

CDR3: AWTLRDRLNTEAF
V: TRBV30
J: TRBJ1-1

CDR3: ASSLDRPTDTQY
V: TRBV18
J: TRBJ2-3

CDR3: ASSGLGTSGRTYLGYDTQY
V: TRBV9
J: TRBJ2-3

CDR3: ASSLQGLPNEKLF
V: TRBV7-2
J: TRBJ1-4

CDR3: ATSSRAFGLYNQPQH
V: TRBV15
J: TRBJ1-5

CDR3: ASRRGTATTNEKLF
V: TRBV4-3
J: TRBJ1-4

CDR3: ASSLGQGTYSPLH
V: TRBV5-1
J: TRBJ1-6

CDR3: ASTRGPNYGYT
V: TRBV5-1
J: TRBJ1-2

CDR3: ASSIMLGTGDSYEQY
V: TRBV19
J: TRBJ2-7

CDR3: ASSLGRSGTFYNEQF
V: TRBV7-2
J: TRBJ2-1

CDR3: AWSRLAGRAKNIQY
V: TRBV30
J: TRBJ2-4

CDR3: ASSYRVNTEAF
V: TRBV12-3/TRBV12-4
J: TRBJ1-1

CDR3: ASSEVMGLSSGNTIY
V: TRBV6-1
J: TRBJ1-3

CDR3: ASSPRDGRRTDTQY
V: TRBV11-2
J: TRBJ2-3

CDR3: ATSAGQGTDTQY
V: TRBV24-1
J: TRBJ2-3

CDR3: ASSEPSGREGYGYT
V: TRBV25-1
J: TRBJ1-2

CDR3: ASSYPGSIETQY
V: TRBV6-5
J: TRBJ2-5

CDR3: ASSLQGSETQY
V: TRBV28
J: TRBJ2-5